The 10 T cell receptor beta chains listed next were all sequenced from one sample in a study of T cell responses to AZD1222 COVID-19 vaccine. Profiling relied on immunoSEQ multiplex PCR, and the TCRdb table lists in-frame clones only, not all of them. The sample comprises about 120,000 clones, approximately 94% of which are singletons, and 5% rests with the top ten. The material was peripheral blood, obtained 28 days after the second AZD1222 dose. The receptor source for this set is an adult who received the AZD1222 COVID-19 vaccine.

As DNA, the CDR3 is TGTGCCAGCAGCCAGTACGCCGGGGGCAGTCTTAACAACTATGGCTACACCTTC. Encoded protein: CASSQYAGGSLNNYGYTF. This sequence joins TRBV11-2 and TRBJ1-2; weak D call: TRBD1 (6 bases). The CDR3 runs to 18 residues. Trimming removed 5 bases at V and 2 bases at J, with 24 bases between. CDR1 is SGHAT, CDR2 FQNNGV, per germline.

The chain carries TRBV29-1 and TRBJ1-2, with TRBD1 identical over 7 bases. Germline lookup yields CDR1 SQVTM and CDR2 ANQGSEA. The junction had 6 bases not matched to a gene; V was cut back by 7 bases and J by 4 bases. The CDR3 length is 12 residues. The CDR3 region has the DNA TGCAGCGCGGGGGACAGTGGCTATGGCTACACCTTC. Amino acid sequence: CSAGDSGYGYTF.

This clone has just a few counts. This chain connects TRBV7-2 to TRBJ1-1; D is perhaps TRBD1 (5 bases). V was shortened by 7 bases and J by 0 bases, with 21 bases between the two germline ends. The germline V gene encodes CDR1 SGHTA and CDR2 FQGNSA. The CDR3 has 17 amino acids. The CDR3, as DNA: TGTGCCAGCACCCCCTTAGCCCAGGGCACCTTGAACACTGAAGCTTTCTTT. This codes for CASTPLAQGTLNTEAFF.

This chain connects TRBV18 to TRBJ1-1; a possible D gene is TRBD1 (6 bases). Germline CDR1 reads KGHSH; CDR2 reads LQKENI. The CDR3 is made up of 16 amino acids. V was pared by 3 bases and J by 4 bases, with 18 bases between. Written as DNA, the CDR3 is TGTGCCAGCTCACCGCCCACAGGGCCCCGCGGCACTGAAGCTTTCTTT. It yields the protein CASSPPTGPRGTEAFF.

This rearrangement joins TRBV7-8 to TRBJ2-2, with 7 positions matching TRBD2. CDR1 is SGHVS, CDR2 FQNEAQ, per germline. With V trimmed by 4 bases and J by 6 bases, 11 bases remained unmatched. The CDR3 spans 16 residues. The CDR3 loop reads CASSSGLGGSAGELFF. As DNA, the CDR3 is TGTGCCAGCAGCTCCGGACTCGGGGGGTCCGCCGGGGAGCTGTTTTTT.

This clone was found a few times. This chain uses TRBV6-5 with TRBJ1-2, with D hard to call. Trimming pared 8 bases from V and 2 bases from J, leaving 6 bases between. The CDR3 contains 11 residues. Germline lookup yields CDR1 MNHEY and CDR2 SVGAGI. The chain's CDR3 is CASSDNYGYTF. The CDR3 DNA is TGTGCCAGCTCGGACAACTATGGCTACACCTTC.

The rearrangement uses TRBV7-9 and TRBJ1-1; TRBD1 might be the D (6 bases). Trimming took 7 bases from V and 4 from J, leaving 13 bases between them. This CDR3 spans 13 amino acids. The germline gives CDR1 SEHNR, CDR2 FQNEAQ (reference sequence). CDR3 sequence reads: CASTLRGGTEAFF. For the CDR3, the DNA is TGTGCCAGCACTCTCCGAGGGGGCACTGAAGCTTTCTTT.

The CDR3 DNA sequence: TGCAGCGGGCCTGGGGGGGGCCTCTACGAGCAGTACTTC. This codes for CSGPGGGLYEQYF. V gene TRBV29-1 combines with J gene TRBJ2-7; tentative D call: TRBD2 (7 bases). Germline loops: CDR1 SQVTM, CDR2 ANQGSEA. The V and J ends lost 7 bases and 3 bases respectively, with 16 bases between them. This CDR3 has 13 amino acids.

The CDR3: CASSPLWGGTEAFF. In nucleotides, the CDR3 is TGTGCCAGCTCACCACTTTGGGGAGGCACTGAAGCTTTCTTT. V is TRBV18 and J is TRBJ1-1; the D is unclear. Trimming left V 1 base short and J 4 bases short, with 10 bases between. In germline, CDR1 is KGHSH, CDR2 LQKENI. This CDR3 comprises 14 residues.

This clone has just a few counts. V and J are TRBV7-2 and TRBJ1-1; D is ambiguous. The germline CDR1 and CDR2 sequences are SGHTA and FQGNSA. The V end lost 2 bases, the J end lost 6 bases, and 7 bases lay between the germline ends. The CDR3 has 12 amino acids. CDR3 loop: CASSLTRSEAFF. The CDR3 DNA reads TGTGCCAGCAGCTTAACGAGATCTGAAGCTTTCTTT.